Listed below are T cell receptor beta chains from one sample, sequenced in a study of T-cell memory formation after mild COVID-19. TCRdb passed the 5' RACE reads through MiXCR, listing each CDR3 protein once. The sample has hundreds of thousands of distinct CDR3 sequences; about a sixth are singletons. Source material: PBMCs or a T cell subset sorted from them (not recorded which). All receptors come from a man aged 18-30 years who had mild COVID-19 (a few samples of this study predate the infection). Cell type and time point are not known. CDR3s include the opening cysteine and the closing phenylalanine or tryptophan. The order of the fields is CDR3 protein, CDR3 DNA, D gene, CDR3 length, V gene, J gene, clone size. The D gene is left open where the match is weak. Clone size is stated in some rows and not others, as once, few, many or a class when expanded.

CDR3: CASSLSLGTDTQYF
DNA: TGCGCCAGCAGCTTGTCGTTAGGCACAGATACGCAGTATTTT
D: NA
length: 14
V: TRBV5-1
J: TRBJ2-3
size: few

CDR3: CASSRDRESSYEQYF
DNA: TGCGCCAGCAGCCGCGACAGGGAGAGCTCCTACGAGCAGTACTTC
D: TRBD1
length: 15
V: TRBV4-3
J: TRBJ2-7
size: few

CDR3: CASRPGSGANVLTF
DNA: TGTGCCAGCCGCCCGGGCTCTGGGGCCAACGTCCTGACTTTC
D: NA
length: 14
V: TRBV6-2/TRBV6-3
J: TRBJ2-6
size: NA

CDR3: CASARDAAYNEQFF
DNA: TGTGCCAGCGCCCGGGACGCCGCCTACAATGAGCAGTTCTTC
D: NA
length: 14
V: TRBV6-5
J: TRBJ2-1
size: many

CDR3: CASSRSGGDSYEQYF
DNA: TGTGCCAGTAGCCGTAGCGGGGGGGATTCCTACGAGCAGTACTTC
D: TRBD2
length: 15
V: TRBV19
J: TRBJ2-7
size: NA

CDR3: CASSREGSQETQYF
DNA: TGCGCCAGCAGCCGGGAGGGCAGTCAAGAGACCCAGTACTTC
D: TRBD2
length: 14
V: TRBV5-1
J: TRBJ2-5
size: few

CDR3: CASSLAGGRGEQFF
DNA: TGTGCCAGCAGCCTAGCGGGGGGAAGGGGTGAGCAGTTCTTC
D: TRBD2
length: 14
V: TRBV7-3
J: TRBJ2-1
size: NA

CDR3: CASSLNREQTQYF
DNA: TGCGCCAGCAGCTTGAATCGGGAGCAGACGCAGTATTTT
D: NA
length: 13
V: TRBV5-1
J: TRBJ2-3
size: many

CDR3: CASSQDHIGRAAFF
DNA: TGTGCCAGCAGCCAAGATCACATAGGGCGGGCGGCTTTCTTT
D: NA
length: 14
V: TRBV4-2
J: TRBJ1-1
size: few

CDR3: CASSVTTSSEQFF
DNA: TGTGCCAGCAGCGTGACTACTAGTTCTGAGCAGTTCTTC
D: NA
length: 13
V: TRBV9
J: TRBJ2-1
size: NA

CDR3: CASSLRDYTDTQYF
DNA: TGTGCCAGCAGCTTAAGGGACTACACAGATACGCAGTATTTT
D: TRBD2
length: 14
V: TRBV7-2
J: TRBJ2-3
size: few

CDR3: CASSAGTSGGNTQYF
DNA: TGTGCCAGCAGCGCCGGGACTAGCGGGGGTAATACGCAGTATTTT
D: TRBD2
length: 15
V: TRBV5-4
J: TRBJ2-3
size: many

CDR3: CASSSQGAGGYTF
DNA: TGCGCCAGCAGCTCTCAGGGGGCTGGAGGCTACACCTTC
D: TRBD1
length: 13
V: TRBV5-1
J: TRBJ1-2
size: NA